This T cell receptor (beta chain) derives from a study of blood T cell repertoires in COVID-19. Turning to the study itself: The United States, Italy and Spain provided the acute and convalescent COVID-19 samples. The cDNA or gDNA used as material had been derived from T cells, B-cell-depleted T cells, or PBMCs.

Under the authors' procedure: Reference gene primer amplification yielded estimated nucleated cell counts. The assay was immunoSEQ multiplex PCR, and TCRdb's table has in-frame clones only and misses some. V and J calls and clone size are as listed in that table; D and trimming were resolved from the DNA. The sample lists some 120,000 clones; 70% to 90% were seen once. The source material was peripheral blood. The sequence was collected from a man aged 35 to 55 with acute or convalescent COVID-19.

The CDR3 DNA reads as TGTGCCAGCGCCCGACAGGGAGTTTATGGCTACACCTTC. This sequence encodes CASARQGVYGYTF. V and J are TRBV6-5 and TRBJ1-2; 7 bases fit TRBD1. Trimming at V came to 8 bases and at J to 5 bases, leaving 8 bases not matched to a gene. The length of the CDR3 is 13 residues. Per the germline V gene, CDR1 is MNHEY and CDR2 is SVGAGI.